This TCR beta chain was profiled in a study of blood T cell repertoires in COVID-19. About the study: The origin of the acute and convalescent COVID-19 samples was the United States, Italy and Spain. In each case, the material was cDNA or gDNA derived from T cells, B-cell-depleted T cells, or PBMCs.

The germline V and J ends were trimmed by 4 bases and 2 bases, with 8 bases remaining between them. The germline V gene encodes CDR1 MNHEY and CDR2 SVGEGT. This CDR3 is 13 amino acids long. Patients in Seattle were enrolled during active infection, then followed longitudinally. In the original processing: Researchers report that nucleated cell counts were estimated from reference gene primer amplification. Profiling relied on immunoSEQ multiplex PCR, and the TCRdb table lists in-frame clones only, not all of them. D and trimming were read from the DNA, whereas the V and J calls and clone size are those reported in that table. This table has 200,000 or so clones, 70% to 90% appearing once.

The clonotype originates from a man in his sixties with COVID-19, enrolled during active disease. The sequencing sample was made of peripheral blood. This chain links TRBV6-2 or TRBV6-3 with TRBJ2-5; tentative D call: TRBD1 (5 bases). The CDR3 coding sequence is TGTGCCAGCAGTTTCAGACAGCAAGAGACCCAGTACTTC. Translated, it gives CASSFRQQETQYF.